A single sample gave rise to the 2 T cell receptor beta chains below, sequenced in a study of T-cell memory formation after mild COVID-19. TCRdb used MiXCR to reprocess the 5' RACE reads, holding one entry per CDR3 protein. Of approximately 340,000 distinct CDR3 sequences listed, 10% to 15% are singletons. The source material was PBMCs or a T cell subset sorted from them (not recorded which). The source is a man between 18 and 35 years old who had mild COVID-19 (a few samples of this study predate the infection). Cell type and time point are not known.

There are a few counts of this clonotype. This rearrangement joins TRBV12-3 or TRBV12-4 to TRBJ2-2; either TRBD1 or TRBD2 may fit D (6 bases each). Trimming stripped 3 bases from V and 3 bases from J, with 8 bases between. This CDR3 has 14 residues. DNA of the CDR3: TGTGCCAGCAGTTTCCGGGGGCACACCGGGGAGCTGTTTTTT. It specifies CASSFRGHTGELFF.

The chain links TRBV5-4 to TRBJ1-2; tentative D call: TRBD1 (5 bases). The V gene's germline CDR1 is SGHNT and CDR2 YYREEE (reference sequence). The CDR3 loop spans 16 amino acids. Trimming shortened V by 3 bases and J by 2 bases, and 17 bases separated the two germline ends. The CDR3 DNA follows: TGTGCCAGCAGCTCCCCGGGAGGGGAGACAAACTATGGCTACACCTTC. It codes for CASSSPGGETNYGYTF.